The T cell receptor beta chain under discussion was sequenced for a study of T cell changes during pregnancy in multiple sclerosis. Repertoires were generated with immunoSEQ multiplex PCR, while TCRdb's copy carries only in-frame clones and drops some. The data hold roughly 88,000 clones, with 92% observed a single time. The CDR3 has 13 amino acids. V lost 4 bases to trimming and J lost 0 bases, with 7 bases between them. In germline, CDR1 is MNHNS, CDR2 SASEGT. Sequences were derived from peripheral blood, sampled in the first trimester of pregnancy. This chain links TRBV6-1 with TRBJ2-7; D is ambiguous. This receptor was obtained from a female donor with multiple sclerosis, enrolled in a pregnancy study. The CDR3 coding sequence is TGTGCCAGCAGTGTTTTCCTCTCCTACGAGCAGTACTTC. This codes for CASSVFLSYEQYF.